This TCR beta chain is from a study of cytomegalovirus exposure and HLA in healthy donors. The wider study: Researchers previously reported finding 90 million to 130 million unique TCR beta sequences from about 200 million T cells. In an early release, HLA-typed donors contributed some 88 million unique TCR sequences.

V shed 3 bases, J shed 6 bases, and the junction held 3 bases outside the gene matches. The CDR3 loop spans 14 amino acids. CDR1 and CDR2 from the germline V gene are MNHNS and SASEGT. The PCR had 60 Vbeta and 13 Jbeta primers. Method: immunoSEQ multiplex PCR; TCRdb's copy keeps in-frame clones and lacks some. Among approximately 140,000 clones listed, 79% were seen once. This chain uses TRBV6-1 with TRBJ2-7, with 12 bases lining up with TRBD2. The specimen sequenced was PBMCs. The origin of this receptor is a man between 45 and 60 years old in good health and CMV-seropositive. CDR3: CASSETSGRGEQYF. The CDR3 DNA is TGTGCCAGCAGTGAGACTAGCGGGAGAGGCGAGCAGTACTTC.